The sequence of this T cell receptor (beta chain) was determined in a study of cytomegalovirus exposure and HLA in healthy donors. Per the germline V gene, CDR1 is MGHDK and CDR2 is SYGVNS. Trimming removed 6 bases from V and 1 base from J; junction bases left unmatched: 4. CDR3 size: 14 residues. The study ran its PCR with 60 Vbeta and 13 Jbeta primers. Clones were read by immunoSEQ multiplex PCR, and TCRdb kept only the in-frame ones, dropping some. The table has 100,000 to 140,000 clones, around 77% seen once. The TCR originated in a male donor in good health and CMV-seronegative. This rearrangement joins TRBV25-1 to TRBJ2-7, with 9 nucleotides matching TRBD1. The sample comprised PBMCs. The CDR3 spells CASRGTGNSYEQYF. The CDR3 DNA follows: TGTGCCAGCAGGGGGACAGGGAATTCCTACGAGCAGTACTTC.